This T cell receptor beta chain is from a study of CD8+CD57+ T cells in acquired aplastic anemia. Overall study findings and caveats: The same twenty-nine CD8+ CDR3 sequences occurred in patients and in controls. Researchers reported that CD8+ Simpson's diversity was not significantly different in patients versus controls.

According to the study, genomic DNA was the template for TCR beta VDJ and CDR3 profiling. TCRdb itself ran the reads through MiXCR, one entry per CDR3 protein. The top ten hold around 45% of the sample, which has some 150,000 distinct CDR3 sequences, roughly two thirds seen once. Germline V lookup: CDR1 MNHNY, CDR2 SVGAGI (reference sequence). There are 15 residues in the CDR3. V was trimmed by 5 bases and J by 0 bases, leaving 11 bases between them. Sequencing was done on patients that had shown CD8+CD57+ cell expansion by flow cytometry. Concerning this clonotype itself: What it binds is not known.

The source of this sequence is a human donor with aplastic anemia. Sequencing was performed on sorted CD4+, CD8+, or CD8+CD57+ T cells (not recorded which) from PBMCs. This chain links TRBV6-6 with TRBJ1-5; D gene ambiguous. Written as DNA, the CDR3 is TGTGCCAGCAGTCAAGGACGACATAGCAATCAGCCCCAGCATTTT. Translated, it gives CASSQGRHSNQPQHF.